This TCR beta chain was recorded in a study of T cells after somatic rescue of genetic block. Clones were read by immunoSEQ multiplex PCR, and TCRdb kept only the in-frame ones, dropping some. Among under 150,000 clones listed, about 93% were seen once. The CDR3 is 14 amino acids. V was pared by 2 bases and J by 7 bases, with 14 bases between. Germline CDR1 reads MNHEY; CDR2 reads SVGAGI. The receptor was isolated from a woman aged 18-30 years. This chain links TRBV6-5 with TRBJ1-1; tentative D call: TRBD1 (5 bases). Specimen: peripheral blood mononuclear cells (PBMCs). The CDR3 nucleotides are TGTGCCAGCAGTTACGCGGGGGGAGGAGTTGAAGCTTTCTTT. Its protein is CASSYAGGGVEAFF.